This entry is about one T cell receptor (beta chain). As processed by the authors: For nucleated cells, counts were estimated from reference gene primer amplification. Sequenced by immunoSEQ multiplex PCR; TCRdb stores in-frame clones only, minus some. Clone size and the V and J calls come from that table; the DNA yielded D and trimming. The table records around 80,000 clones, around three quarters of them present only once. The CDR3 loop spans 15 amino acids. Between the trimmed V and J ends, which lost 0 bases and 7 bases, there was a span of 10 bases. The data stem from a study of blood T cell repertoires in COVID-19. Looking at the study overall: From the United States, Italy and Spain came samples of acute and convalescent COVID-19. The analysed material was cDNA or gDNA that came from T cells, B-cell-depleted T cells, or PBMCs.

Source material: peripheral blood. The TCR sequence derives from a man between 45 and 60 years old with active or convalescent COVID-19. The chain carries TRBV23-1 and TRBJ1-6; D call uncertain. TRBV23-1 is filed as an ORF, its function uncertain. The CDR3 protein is CASSQSRQRNSPLHF. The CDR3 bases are TGCGCCAGCAGTCAATCAAGGCAGCGGAATTCACCCCTCCACTTT.